This T cell receptor beta chain was found in a study of tumor-infiltrating lymphocytes in primary liver carcinoma. Study-level background: About 3.65 to 7.13 million productive TCRbeta reads were obtained from the samples, with similar numbers across tissue types. General study points: Researchers found tumor-adjacent and tumor-blood pairs overlapped less than tumor region pairs.

Total RNA and DNA came together from about 19-30 mg of bulk tissue without cell sorting. Chronic HBV infection was present in the patients, who were treatment-naive. A constant-region primer served to make TCR beta cDNA from about 490 ng total RNA. Construction of TCR beta libraries relied on three successive nested multiplex PCR rounds employing slightly modified ARM-PCR. It was with TRBV1-TRBV30 forward primers and a C-beta reverse primer that the first two PCR rounds were run, at around 9 cycles each. TCRdb passed the multiplex PCR reads through MiXCR, listing each CDR3 protein once. The sample comprises approximately 40,000 distinct CDR3 sequences, around 74% of which are singletons, and approximately 15% rests with the top ten. Trimming took 7 bases from V and 2 from J, leaving 12 bases between them. This CDR3 has 14 residues. The V gene's germline CDR1 is LNHDA and CDR2 SQIVND (reference sequence).

In the case of this clonotype: Its antigen remains unknown.

The receptor was isolated from a middle-aged man with primary liver carcinoma and hepatitis B virus infection. Sequencing was carried out using liver tumor tissue from sampling region 4. The subset: tumor region T4, right-lateral pole. This chain uses TRBV19 with TRBJ1-5; no clear D gene. CDR3 coding DNA: TGTGCCAGTACCCCAGGCTTCGGCAATCAGCCCCAGCATTTT. Translating gives CASTPGFGNQPQHF.